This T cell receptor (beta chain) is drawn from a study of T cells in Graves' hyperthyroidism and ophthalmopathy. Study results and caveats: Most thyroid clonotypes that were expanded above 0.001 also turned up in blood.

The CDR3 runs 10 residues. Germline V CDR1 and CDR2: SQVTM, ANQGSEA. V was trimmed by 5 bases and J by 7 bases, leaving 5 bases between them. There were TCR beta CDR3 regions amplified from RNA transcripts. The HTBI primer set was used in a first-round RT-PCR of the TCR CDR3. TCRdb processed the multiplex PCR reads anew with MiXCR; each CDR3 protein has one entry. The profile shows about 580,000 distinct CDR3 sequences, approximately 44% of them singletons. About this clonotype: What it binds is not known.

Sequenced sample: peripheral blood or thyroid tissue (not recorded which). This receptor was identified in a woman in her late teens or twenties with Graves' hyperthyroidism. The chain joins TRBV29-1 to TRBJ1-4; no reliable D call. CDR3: CSVKGEKLFF. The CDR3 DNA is TGCAGCGTTAAGGGTGAAAAACTGTTTTTT.